The T cell receptor beta chain under discussion was sequenced for a study of yellow fever vaccine responses in identical twins. TCRdb reanalysed the RT-PCR reads using MiXCR and keeps one entry per CDR3 protein. The sample contains under 500 distinct CDR3 sequences, approximately 79% of which appear only once. General study findings and limits: Reportedly, twins' vaccine T cell responses looked partly convergent and partly personalized.

The junction had 13 bases not matched to a gene; V was cut back by 1 base and J by 5 bases. Per germline, CDR1 LGHNA and CDR2 YSLEER. CDR3 length: 17 residues. With respect to this clonotype: Its target is unknown.

The clonotype was recovered from a female donor who received the yellow fever vaccine. V and J are TRBV4-3 and TRBJ2-7, with 8 bases fitting TRBD1. This sample comprised T cells from blood (PBMCs), unsorted or a sorted subset (not recorded which), obtained before or after yellow fever vaccination (not recorded which). The CDR3 loop is CASSQAYLDRDTHEQYF. CDR3 DNA: TGCGCCAGCAGCCAAGCCTACCTGGACAGGGATACCCACGAGCAGTACTTC.